These 20 T cell receptor beta chains came from one sample sequenced in a study of CD8+ T cells in alopecia areata. Treatment in this sample: oral pan-JAK inhibitor, 5-10 mg twice daily. In each case, RNA was isolated and then reverse transcribed into cDNA as the sequencing template. Profiling relied on immunoSEQ multiplex PCR, and the TCRdb table lists in-frame clones only, not all of them. Of about 210,000 clones in the sample, 35% to 45% were seen once. Sequencing was performed on CD4+ T cells sorted from blood, taken between weeks 30 and 35, from a patient treated with tofacitinib. These receptors were collected from a human donor with alopecia areata.

V usage is TRBV7-2 and J usage is TRBJ2-3, with 8 bases aligning to TRBD2. Unmatched junction bases numbered 10, after V lost 6 bases and J lost 2 bases. Germline V gene lookup returns CDR1 SGHTA and CDR2 FQGNSA. The CDR3 extends over 16 amino acids. In DNA form, the CDR3 reads TGTGCCAGCAGTATCCTGCAGCGGGGGAACACAGATACGCAGTATTTT. Encoded protein: CASSILQRGNTDTQYF.

This clone was seen a handful of times. The chain joins TRBV7-9 to TRBJ2-4; TRBD1 matches 7 bases. The CDR3 sequence is 15 residues long. J lost 0 bases, V lost 5 bases, and 4 bases had no gene match. CDR1 is SEHNR and CDR2 is FQNEAQ in the germline V gene (reference sequence). The CDR3 region has the DNA TGTGCCAGCAGCACTACAGGGGTAGCCAAAAACATTCAGTACTTC. Translation: CASSTTGVAKNIQYF.

This clone has a handful of counts. The V gene is TRBV20-1, the J gene TRBJ2-4, with a weak D call TRBD2 (5 bases). Germline CDR1 reads DFQATT; CDR2 reads SNEGSKA (reference sequence). CDR3 size: 11 residues. Trimming cost V 6 bases and J 8 bases, with 11 bases left between them. The CDR3 protein is CSAQDGDIQYF. CDR3 DNA: TGCAGTGCCCAAGACGGGGACATTCAGTACTTC.

The chain employs TRBV5-1 and TRBJ1-4, with 8 bases identical to TRBD1. Trimming cost V 4 bases and J 8 bases; bases outside gene matches: 7. This CDR3 has 14 amino acids. CDR1 is SGHRS and CDR2 is YFSETQ in the germline V gene. The CDR3: CASSQGAGIEKLFF. Written as DNA, the CDR3 is TGCGCCAGCAGCCAGGGGGCTGGTATAGAAAAACTGTTTTTT.

The V and J genes are TRBV14 and TRBJ2-2, with D unresolved. Trimming removed 1 base from V and 4 bases from J, with 13 bases in between. Per germline, CDR1 SGHDN and CDR2 FVKESK. The CDR3 sequence is 16 residues long. The CDR3 protein is CASSQGQGRATGELFF. CDR3 DNA: TGTGCCAGCAGCCAAGGGCAAGGCCGGGCCACCGGGGAGCTGTTTTTT.

This clone occurred a few times. The chain couples TRBV11-2 to TRBJ1-2; weak D call: TRBD1 (5 bases). The CDR3 consists of 13 residues. Trimming cost V 1 base and J 8 bases, with 11 bases left between them. The V gene's germline CDR1 is SGHAT and CDR2 FQNNGV. The CDR3 sequence is CASSLARGDGYTF. In DNA form, the CDR3 reads TGTGCCAGCAGCTTAGCCCGGGGGGACGGCTACACCTTC.

The V and J genes are TRBV7-3 and TRBJ2-3; the match to TRBD2 covers 11 bases. V was pared by 5 bases and J by 1 base, with 2 bases of the junction left unmatched. Germline CDR1 SGHTA, CDR2 FQGTGA. The CDR3 is 15 amino acids. The CDR3 DNA reads as TGTGCCAGCAGCAAGACTAGCGGGGGCACAGATACGCAGTATTTT. Residues: CASSKTSGGTDTQYF. The complete variable domain, with remaining parts taken from reference TRBV7-3 and TRBJ2-3, reads GAGVSQTPSNKVTEKGKYVELRCDPISGHTALYWYRQSLGQGPEFLIYFQGTGAADDSGLPNDRFFAVRPEGSVSTLKIQRTERGDSAVYLCASSKTSGGTDTQYFGPGTRLTVL.

V usage is TRBV5-1 and J usage is TRBJ2-1, with 10 bases that match TRBD2. This CDR3 is 17 amino acids long. Trimming removed 2 bases from V and 3 bases from J; junction bases left unmatched: 8. Germline loops: CDR1 SGHRS, CDR2 YFSETQ. CDR3 nucleotide sequence: TGCGCCAGCAGCTTTCGAATAACTAGCGGGGACTACAATGAGCAGTTCTTC. Its protein is CASSFRITSGDYNEQFF.

In its sample, this clone was seen a few times. V gene TRBV19 combines with J gene TRBJ1-1, with 8 bases aligning to TRBD1. The germline CDR1 and CDR2 sequences are LNHDA and SQIVND (reference sequence). The V and J ends lost 9 bases and 5 bases, in that order; junction bases with no gene match: 11. CDR3 size: 14 residues. The CDR3 reads CASRQGRASTEAFF. Here the CDR3 DNA reads TGTGCCAGCAGACAGGGGCGCGCCTCTACTGAAGCTTTCTTT.

The chain has TRBV7-2 and TRBJ2-3; D remains ambiguous. The CDR3 extends over 14 amino acids. The V end lost 5 bases, the J end lost 1 base, and 10 bases lay between the germline ends. Germline loops: CDR1 SGHTA, CDR2 FQGNSA. CDR3 DNA sequence: TGTGCCAGCAGCCAAGGTGGGGGCACAGATACGCAGTATTTT. It is translated as CASSQGGGTDTQYF.

The chain couples TRBV4-1 to TRBJ2-2, with D tentatively TRBD1 (5 bases). V was clipped by 3 bases and J by 7 bases, with 15 bases between them. The length of the CDR3 is 15 residues. Germline V gene data show CDR1 as MGHRA and CDR2 as YSYEKL. The CDR3 DNA follows: TGCGCCAGCAGCCAGCGGCAGGAGCAGGGCGGGGAGCTGTTTTTT. This translates into CASSQRQEQGGELFF.

This chain links TRBV7-8 with TRBJ1-1; D is undetermined. The CDR3 consists of 16 residues. The germline V and J ends were trimmed by 6 bases and 0 bases, with 17 bases remaining between them. Looked up from germline, CDR1 is SGHVS and CDR2 is FQNEAQ. Here the CDR3 DNA reads TGTGCCAGCAGTTTCGCGGCCGGCTATTTGAACACTGAAGCTTTCTTT. Its protein is CASSFAAGYLNTEAFF.

The genes are TRBV6-1 and TRBJ2-7, with D possibly being TRBD1 (6 bases). Looked up from germline, CDR1 is MNHNS and CDR2 is SASEGT. The CDR3 runs 13 residues. Trimming took off 8 bases at V and 4 bases at J, with 15 bases between the two ends. DNA of the CDR3: TGTGCCAGCGGAGACAGGAGCCCTTACGAGCAGTACTTC. Amino acid sequence: CASGDRSPYEQYF.

V usage is TRBV27 and J usage is TRBJ1-5; a weak D match, TRBD1 (5 bases). The CDR3 has 14 amino acids. Germline CDR1 reads MNHEY; CDR2 reads SMNVEV (reference sequence). V was clipped by 5 bases and J by 2 bases, with 10 bases between them. CDR3 in amino acids: CASSGAAGNQPQHF. The DNA for the CDR3 is TGTGCCAGCAGTGGGGCAGCGGGCAATCAGCCCCAGCATTTT.

This chain connects TRBV19 to TRBJ1-3; 7 bases are a match to TRBD1. V shed 6 bases and J 2 bases; nucleotides not matched to a gene: 10. Per germline, CDR1 LNHDA and CDR2 SQIVND (reference sequence). The CDR3 spans 16 residues. CDR3: CASRPRDRATGNTIYF. The CDR3 DNA follows: TGTGCCAGTAGACCACGAGACAGGGCCACTGGAAACACCATATATTTT.

This clone was seen a few times. This chain connects TRBV7-3 to TRBJ1-6, with D uncertain. This CDR3 region has 13 residues. V was clipped by 5 bases and J by 8 bases, with 10 bases between them. Germline V gene data show CDR1 as SGHTA and CDR2 as FQGTGA. The CDR3 sequence is CASSDFDDSPLHF. The CDR3 DNA sequence: TGTGCCAGCAGCGACTTCGATGATTCACCCCTCCACTTT.

This clone appeared a few times. This sequence joins TRBV12-5 and TRBJ2-2; tentatively, D is TRBD2 (6 bases). CDR1 and CDR2 from the germline V gene are LGHNT and FRNRAP. V lost 6 bases and J 5 bases, leaving 16 bases between the germline ends. The CDR3 spans 15 residues. CDR3: CASGPGARSTGELFF. The CDR3 coding sequence is TGTGCTAGTGGACCGGGAGCTAGAAGTACCGGGGAGCTGTTTTTT.

This clone appeared a few times. This sequence joins TRBV29-1 and TRBJ1-1; 9 bases match TRBD1. The trim removed 6 bases at V and 6 bases at J, leaving 5 bases unmatched. This CDR3 is 12 amino acids long. CDR1 and CDR2 (germline): SQVTM, ANQGSEA. As DNA, the CDR3 is TGCAGCGTCACAGGGGGCAACGCTGAAGCTTTCTTT. Translated: CSVTGGNAEAFF.

Only a few counts were recorded for this clone. This chain links TRBV30 with TRBJ1-1; D is unresolved. This CDR3 has 15 residues. V dropped 0 bases and J dropped 3 bases, with 14 bases sitting between them. Germline assignment: CDR1 GTSNPN and CDR2 SVGIG (reference sequence). Written as DNA, the CDR3 is TGTGCCTGGAGTGTACTATATTTGTCTGACACTGAAGCTTTCTTT. Translation: CAWSVLYLSDTEAFF.

The rearrangement uses TRBV7-2 and TRBJ2-3; D could derive from TRBD1 or TRBD2 (6 bases each). This CDR3 comprises 15 residues. Germline CDR1 SGHTA, CDR2 FQGNSA. The V and J ends lost 5 bases and 6 bases respectively, with 18 bases between them. The CDR3 DNA is TGTGCCAGCAGCCTGGGGGGCCTCGCGGGGGATACGCAGTATTTT. It specifies CASSLGGLAGDTQYF.